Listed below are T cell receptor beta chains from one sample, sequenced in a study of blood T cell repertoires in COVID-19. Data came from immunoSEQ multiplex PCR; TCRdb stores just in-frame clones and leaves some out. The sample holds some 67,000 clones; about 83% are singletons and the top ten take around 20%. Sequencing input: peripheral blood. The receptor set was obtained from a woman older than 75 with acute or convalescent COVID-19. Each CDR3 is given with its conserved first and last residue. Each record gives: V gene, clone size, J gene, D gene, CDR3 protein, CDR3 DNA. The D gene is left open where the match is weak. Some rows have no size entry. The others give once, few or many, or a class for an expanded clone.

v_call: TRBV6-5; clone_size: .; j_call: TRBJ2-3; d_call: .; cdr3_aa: CASSPRESTDTQYF; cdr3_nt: TGTGCCAGCAGTCCCCGGGAGAGCACAGATACGCAGTATTTT
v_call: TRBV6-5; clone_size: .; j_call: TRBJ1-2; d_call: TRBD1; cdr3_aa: CASSLSSGGGYGYTF; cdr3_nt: TGTGCCAGCAGTCTTTCCTCAGGGGGCGGATATGGCTACACCTTC
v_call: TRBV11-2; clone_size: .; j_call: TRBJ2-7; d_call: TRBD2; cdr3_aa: CASSLGLAGTGEQYF; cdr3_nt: TGTGCCAGCAGCTTGGGACTAGCGGGTACTGGGGAGCAGTACTTC
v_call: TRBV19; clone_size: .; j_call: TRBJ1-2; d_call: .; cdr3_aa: CASKVGESFGYTF; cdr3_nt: TGTGCCAGTAAAGTAGGAGAATCTTTTGGCTACACCTTC
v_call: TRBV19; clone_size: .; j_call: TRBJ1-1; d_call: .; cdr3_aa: CASSPYSTVNTEAFF; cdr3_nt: TGTGCCAGTAGTCCTTACAGCACCGTGAACACTGAAGCTTTCTTT
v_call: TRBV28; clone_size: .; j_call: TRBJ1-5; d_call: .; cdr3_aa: CASSFIAGKSNQPQHF; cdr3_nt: TGTGCCAGCAGTTTTATCGCAGGGAAGAGCAATCAGCCCCAGCATTTT
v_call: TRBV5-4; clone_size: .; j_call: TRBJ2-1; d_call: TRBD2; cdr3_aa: CASSPGGSGIRNEQFF; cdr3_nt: TGTGCCAGCAGCCCCGGGGGTAGCGGGATACGAAATGAGCAGTTCTTC
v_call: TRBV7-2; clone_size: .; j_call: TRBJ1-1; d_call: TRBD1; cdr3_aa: CASSPRTGRDTEAFF; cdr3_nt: TGTGCCAGCAGCCCACGGACAGGTCGAGACACTGAAGCTTTCTTT
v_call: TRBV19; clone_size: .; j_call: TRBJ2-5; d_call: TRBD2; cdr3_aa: CASSMGSGRVETQYF; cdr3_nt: TGTGCCAGTAGTATGGGGAGCGGGAGAGTAGAGACCCAGTACTTC
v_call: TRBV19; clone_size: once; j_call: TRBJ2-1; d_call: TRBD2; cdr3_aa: CASRGDSGRDYNEQFF; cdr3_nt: TGTGCCAGTAGGGGGGATTCGGGGAGGGATTACAATGAGCAGTTCTTC
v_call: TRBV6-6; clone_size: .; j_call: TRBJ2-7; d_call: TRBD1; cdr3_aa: CASSYSGQGVYEQYF; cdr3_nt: TGTGCCAGCAGTTACTCGGGACAGGGAGTCTACGAGCAGTACTTC
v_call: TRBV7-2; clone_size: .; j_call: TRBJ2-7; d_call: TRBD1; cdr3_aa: CASSLGSGQPYEQYF; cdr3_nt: TGTGCCAGCAGCTTAGGCTCGGGACAGCCCTACGAGCAGTACTTC
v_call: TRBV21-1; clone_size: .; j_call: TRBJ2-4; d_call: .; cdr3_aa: CASPVNIQYF; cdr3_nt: TGTGCCAGCCCCGTCAACATTCAGTACTTC
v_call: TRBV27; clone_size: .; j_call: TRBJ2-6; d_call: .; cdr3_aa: CASGGTFRGRGANVLTF; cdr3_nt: TGTGCCAGCGGGGGGACTTTCCGGGGTAGAGGGGCCAACGTCCTGACTTTC
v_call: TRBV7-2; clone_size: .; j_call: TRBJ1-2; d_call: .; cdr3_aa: CASSLLRQNYGYTF; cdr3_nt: TGTGCCAGCAGCTTACTACGACAGAACTATGGCTACACCTTC